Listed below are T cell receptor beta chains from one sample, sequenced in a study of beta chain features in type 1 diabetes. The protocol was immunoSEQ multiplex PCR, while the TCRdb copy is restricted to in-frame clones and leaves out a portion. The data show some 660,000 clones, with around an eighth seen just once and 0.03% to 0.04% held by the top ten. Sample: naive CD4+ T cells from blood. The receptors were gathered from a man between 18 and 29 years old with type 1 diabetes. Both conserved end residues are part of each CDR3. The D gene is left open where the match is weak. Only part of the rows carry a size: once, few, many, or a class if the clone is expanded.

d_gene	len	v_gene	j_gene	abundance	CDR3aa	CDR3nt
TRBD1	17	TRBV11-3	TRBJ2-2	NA	CASSLSRQGPNTGELFF	TGTGCCAGCAGCTTATCCCGACAGGGCCCGAACACCGGGGAGCTGTTTTTT
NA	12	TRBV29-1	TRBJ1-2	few	CSVGTRSSSYTF	TGCAGCGTTGGCACTCGGAGTTCTAGCTACACCTTC
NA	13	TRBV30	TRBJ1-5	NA	CAWRGGLGQPQHF	TGTGCCTGGAGAGGGGGGTTAGGTCAGCCCCAGCATTTT
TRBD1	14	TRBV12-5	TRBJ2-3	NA	CASGLQGAEDTQYF	TGTGCTAGTGGGCTACAGGGGGCTGAAGATACGCAGTATTTT
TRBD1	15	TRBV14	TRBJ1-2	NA	CASSQPGQGDDGYTF	TGTGCCAGCAGCCAACCGGGACAGGGGGACGATGGCTACACCTTC
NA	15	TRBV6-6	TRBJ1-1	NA	CASSYPQGSTTEAFF	TGTGCCAGCAGTTACCCCCAGGGTTCTACCACTGAAGCTTTCTTT
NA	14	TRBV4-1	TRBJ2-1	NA	CASSQVSADNEQFF	TGCGCCAGCAGCCAAGTCTCAGCGGACAATGAGCAGTTCTTC
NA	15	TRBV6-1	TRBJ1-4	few	CASSEAAGKAEKLFF	TGTGCCAGCAGTGAAGCGGCGGGGAAGGCGGAAAAACTGTTTTTT
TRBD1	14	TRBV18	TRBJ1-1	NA	CASSLTGTNTEAFF	TGTGCCAGCTCACTGACAGGGACGAACACTGAAGCTTTCTTT
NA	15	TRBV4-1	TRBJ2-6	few	CASSGFATGANVLTF	TGCGCCAGCAGCGGATTCGCGACTGGGGCCAACGTCCTGACTTTC
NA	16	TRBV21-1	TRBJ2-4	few	CASSIPDRGAKNIQYF	TGTGCCAGCAGCATCCCTGACAGGGGGGCCAAAAACATTCAGTACTTC
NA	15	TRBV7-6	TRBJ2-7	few	CASSGDRGLGYEQYF	TGTGCCAGCAGCGGGGACCGGGGTTTGGGCTACGAGCAGTACTTC
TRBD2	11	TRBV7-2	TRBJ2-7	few	CASSRAGEQYF	TGTGCCAGCAGCCGAGCGGGGGAGCAGTACTTC
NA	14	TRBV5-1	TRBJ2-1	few	CASNPTSSYNEQFF	TGCGCCAGCAACCCGACAAGCTCCTACAATGAGCAGTTCTTC
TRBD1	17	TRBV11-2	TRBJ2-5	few	CASSLVPDRGSQETQYF	TGTGCCAGCAGCTTAGTGCCGGACAGGGGGTCCCAAGAGACCCAGTACTTC
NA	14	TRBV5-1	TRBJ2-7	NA	CASSFARTVDEQYF	TGCGCCAGCAGCTTTGCTAGGACAGTGGACGAGCAGTACTTC
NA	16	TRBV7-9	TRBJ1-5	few	CASSLSKAEGYQPQHF	TGTGCCAGCAGCTTATCTAAGGCGGAGGGATATCAGCCCCAGCATTTT
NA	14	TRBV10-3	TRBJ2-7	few	CATWNRDGVYEQYF	TGTGCCACCTGGAACCGGGACGGAGTCTACGAGCAGTACTTC
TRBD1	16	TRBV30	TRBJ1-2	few	CAWRKQPGQAVYGYTF	TGTGCCTGGAGGAAACAACCGGGACAGGCCGTCTATGGCTACACCTTC
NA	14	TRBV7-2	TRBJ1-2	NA	CASSLYNRAYGYTF	TGTGCCAGCAGCTTATATAACAGGGCCTATGGCTACACCTTC
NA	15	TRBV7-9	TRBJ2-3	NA	CASSLYGTSTDTQYF	TGTGCCAGCAGCTTATACGGGACTAGCACAGATACGCAGTATTTT
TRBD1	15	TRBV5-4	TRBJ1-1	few	CASSDRGYVNTEAFF	TGTGCCAGCAGCGACAGGGGTTACGTGAACACTGAAGCTTTCTTT
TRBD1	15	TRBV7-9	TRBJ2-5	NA	CASSSTWTGEETQYF	TGTGCCAGCAGCTCAACCTGGACAGGGGAAGAGACCCAGTACTTC
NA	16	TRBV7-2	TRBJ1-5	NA	CASSSRGATSNQPQHF	TGTGCCAGCAGCTCCCGGGGGGCGACAAGCAATCAGCCCCAGCATTTT
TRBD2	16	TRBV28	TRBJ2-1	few	CASSLGLAGRGNEQFF	TGTGCCAGCAGTTTAGGGCTAGCGGGCCGAGGGAATGAGCAGTTCTTC
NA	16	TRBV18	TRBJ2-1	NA	CASSLRPAGSYNEQFF	TGTGCCAGCTCACTACGACCCGCGGGGTCCTACAATGAGCAGTTCTTC
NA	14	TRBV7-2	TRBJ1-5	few	CASSLEGSNQPQHF	TGTGCCAGCAGCTTAGAGGGGAGCAATCAGCCCCAGCATTTT
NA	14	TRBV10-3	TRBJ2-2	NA	CAISIREYTGELFF	TGTGCCATCAGTATACGGGAGTACACCGGGGAGCTGTTTTTT
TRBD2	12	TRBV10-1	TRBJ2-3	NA	CASTGTIGTQYF	TGCGCCAGCACCGGGACTATTGGTACGCAGTATTTT
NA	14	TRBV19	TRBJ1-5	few	CASRPPGPDQPQHF	TGTGCCAGTAGGCCCCCCGGCCCCGATCAGCCCCAGCATTTT
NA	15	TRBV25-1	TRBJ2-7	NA	CASSKQGFSIYEQYF	TGTGCCAGCAGTAAACAGGGTTTTAGTATCTACGAGCAGTACTTC
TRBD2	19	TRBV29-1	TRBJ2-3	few	CSVLPLERGHAWGTDTQYF	TGCAGCGTCCTCCCCCTTGAGCGGGGGCATGCCTGGGGCACAGATACGCAGTATTTT
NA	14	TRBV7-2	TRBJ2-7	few	CASSSQTQAYEQYF	TGTGCCAGCAGCTCCCAAACCCAAGCCTACGAGCAGTACTTC
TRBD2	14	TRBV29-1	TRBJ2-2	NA	CSVASGRAAGELFF	TGCAGCGTAGCTAGCGGGAGGGCTGCCGGGGAGCTGTTTTTT
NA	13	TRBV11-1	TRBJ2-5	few	CASSFGSQETQYF	TGTGCCAGCAGCTTCGGAAGTCAAGAGACCCAGTACTTC
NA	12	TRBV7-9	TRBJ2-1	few	CASSPSTREQFF	TGTGCCAGCAGCCCATCTACCCGTGAGCAGTTCTTC
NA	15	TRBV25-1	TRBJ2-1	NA	CASSESNGLINEQFF	TGTGCCAGCAGTGAATCTAACGGACTCATCAATGAGCAGTTCTTC
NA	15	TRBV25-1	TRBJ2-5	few	CASSGTGRLEETQYF	TGTGCCAGCAGTGGAACAGGGAGATTGGAAGAGACCCAGTACTTC
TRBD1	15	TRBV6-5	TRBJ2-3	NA	CASRIGQGRTDTQYF	TGTGCCAGCAGGATCGGACAGGGCCGCACAGATACGCAGTATTTT
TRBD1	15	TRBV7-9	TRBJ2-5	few	CASSSTPTGGETQYF	TGTGCCAGCAGCTCAACCCCCACAGGGGGCGAGACCCAGTACTTC
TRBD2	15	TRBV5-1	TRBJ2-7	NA	CASSLIAGSTYEQYF	TGCGCCAGCAGCTTGATAGCGGGATCGACCTACGAGCAGTACTTC
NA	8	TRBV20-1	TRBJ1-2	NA	CSARDYTF	TGCAGTGCTAGAGATTACACCTTC
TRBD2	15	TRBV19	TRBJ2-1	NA	CASRPGTSGNNEQFF	TGTGCCAGTAGACCCGGGACTAGCGGGAACAATGAGCAGTTCTTC
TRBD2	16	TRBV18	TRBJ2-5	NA	CASSPPGLAGVKTQYF	TGTGCCAGCTCACCACCGGGACTAGCGGGAGTAAAGACCCAGTACTTC
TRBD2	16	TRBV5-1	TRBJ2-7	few	CASSLAPSGFTYEQYF	TGCGCCAGCAGCTTGGCCCCTAGCGGATTTACCTACGAGCAGTACTTC
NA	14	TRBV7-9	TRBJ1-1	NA	CASSPHLGREEAFF	TGTGCCAGCAGCCCACACCTGGGAAGGGAGGAAGCTTTCTTT
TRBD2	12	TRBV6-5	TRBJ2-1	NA	CASTAGGNEQFF	TGTGCCAGCACCGCGGGGGGCAATGAGCAGTTCTTC
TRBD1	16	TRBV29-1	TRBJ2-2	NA	CSVVGRTGGAAGELFF	TGCAGCGTTGTGGGAAGGACAGGGGGCGCGGCCGGGGAGCTGTTTTTT
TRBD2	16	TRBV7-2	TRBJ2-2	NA	CASSALAGSNTGELFF	TGTGCCAGCAGCGCCTTAGCGGGGTCGAACACCGGGGAGCTGTTTTTT
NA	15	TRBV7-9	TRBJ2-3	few	CASSFIGTSTDTQYF	TGTGCCAGCAGCTTCATAGGTACTAGCACAGATACGCAGTATTTT
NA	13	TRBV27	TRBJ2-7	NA	CASSPRQGGEQYF	TGTGCCAGCAGTCCAAGGCAGGGTGGTGAGCAGTACTTC
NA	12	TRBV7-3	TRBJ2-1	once	CASSSYGNEQFF	TGTGCCAGCAGCTCTTACGGGAATGAGCAGTTCTTC
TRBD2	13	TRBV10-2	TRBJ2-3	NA	CASRPGGADTQYF	TGCGCCAGCAGACCGGGAGGAGCAGATACGCAGTATTTT
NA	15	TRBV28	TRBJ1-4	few	CASSLGGFTNEKLFF	TGTGCCAGCAGTTTAGGGGGATTCACTAATGAAAAACTGTTTTTT